One and the same sample provided the 21 T cell receptor beta chains below, sequenced in a study of T cells after yellow fever vaccination. TCRdb independently ran MiXCR on the 5' RACE reads; one entry per CDR3 protein. The sample has roughly 180,000 distinct CDR3 sequences, 6.2% seen once. Sequenced material: CD4+ T cells sorted from PBMCs, taken on the day of the first yellow fever vaccination. The receptors shown here come from a man between 18 and 29 years old who received the YFV17D yellow fever vaccine.

This clonotype was seen repeatedly, ten times or more. The chain is built from TRBV5-1 and TRBJ2-1; D call uncertain. CDR1 SGHRS and CDR2 YFSETQ come from the germline V gene. Between the trimmed V and J ends, which lost 0 bases and 5 bases, there was a span of 12 bases. The CDR3 loop spans 15 amino acids. DNA of the CDR3: TGCGCCAGCAGCTTGGAGGGATTTTGGAACAATGAGCAGTTCTTC. It yields the protein CASSLEGFWNNEQFF.

This clonotype was found many times. This chain joins TRBV9 and TRBJ2-7; TRBD1 matches 9 bases. Germline lookup yields CDR1 SGDLS and CDR2 YYNGEE. The CDR3 consists of 15 residues. Unmatched junction bases numbered 9, after V lost 1 base and J lost 7 bases. In DNA, the CDR3 is TGTGCCAGCAGCGTATCTGCACAGGGGGCTGGGGAGCAGTACTTC. Amino acids: CASSVSAQGAGEQYF.

V usage is TRBV12-3 or TRBV12-4 and J usage is TRBJ2-7; 8 bases are shared with TRBD1. J gave up 3 bases and V 5 bases, and 6 bases lay outside the gene matches. This CDR3 is 14 amino acids long. CDR3: CASSTRQGNYEQYF. CDR3 sequence (DNA): TGTGCCAGCAGTACACGACAGGGGAACTACGAGCAGTACTTC.

This clonotype came up many times. Written as DNA, the CDR3 is TGTGCCACCGGACCGTCCTGGGGGAATGAGCAGTTCTTC. Translated: CATGPSWGNEQFF. J is TRBJ2-1 and V is TRBV7-2, with D possibly called TRBD1 or TRBD2 (5 bases each). Germline V lookup: CDR1 SGHTA, CDR2 FQGNSA. The CDR3 consists of 13 residues. V gave up 10 bases and J gave up 7 bases, with 17 bases separating them.

V and J are TRBV3-1 and TRBJ1-2; 7 bases map to TRBD1. The germline V gene has CDR1 LGHDT and CDR2 YNNKEL (reference sequence). The V gene end was trimmed by 5 bases and the J gene end by 3 bases; junction bases not matched to a gene: 9. The CDR3 covers 15 residues. This chain's CDR3 is CASSKWDSPDYGYTF. CDR3 DNA sequence: TGTGCCAGCAGCAAATGGGACAGTCCGGACTATGGCTACACCTTC.

This clonotype was counted ten times or more. V is TRBV28 and J is TRBJ2-2; D ambiguous. Per the germline V gene, CDR1 is MDHEN and CDR2 is SYDVKM. This CDR3 has 16 amino acids. V lost 4 bases to trimming and J lost 1 base, with 13 bases between them. CDR3: CASSSAPDRNTGELFF. In DNA, the CDR3 is TGTGCCAGCAGTTCCGCGCCAGACCGGAACACCGGGGAGCTGTTTTTT.

This clonotype was seen more than once but under ten times. The V call is TRBV6-1, the J call TRBJ2-3, with D possibly called TRBD1 or TRBD2 (5 bases each). Trimming removed 3 bases from V and 4 bases from J, with 17 bases in between. This CDR3 region has 16 residues. The germline gives CDR1 MNHNS, CDR2 SASEGT. DNA for the CDR3: TGTGCCAGCAGTGATGGGTGGGGGACCCGGGCAGATACGCAGTATTTT. It translates to CASSDGWGTRADTQYF.

This clonotype was seen at least ten times. This chain links TRBV19 with TRBJ2-1; TRBD2 aligns across 8 bases. The V gene's germline CDR1 is LNHDA and CDR2 SQIVND (reference sequence). V dropped 5 bases and J dropped 0; count of bases not matched to a gene: 3. There are 15 residues in the CDR3. The CDR3 DNA sequence: TGTGCCAGTAGTGGGCTAGCGGGCTCCTACAATGAGCAGTTCTTC. Amino acids: CASSGLAGSYNEQFF.

This clonotype occurred a few times. This chain connects TRBV20-1 to TRBJ2-3; D possibly corresponds to TRBD2 (5 bases). The CDR3 length is 15 residues. V was clipped by 0 bases and J by 8 bases, with 18 bases between them. The germline V gene encodes CDR1 DFQATT and CDR2 SNEGSKA (reference sequence). CDR3 in DNA: TGCAGTGCTAGAGATAGCCGTCTAGCACTCGGTACGCAGTATTTT. Encoded protein: CSARDSRLALGTQYF.

This clonotype was counted ten times or more. The chain joins TRBV9 to TRBJ2-1; possibly TRBD1 for D (6 bases). V gave up 4 bases and J gave up 0 bases, with 17 bases separating them. The CDR3 sequence is 17 residues long. The germline CDR1 and CDR2 sequences are SGDLS and YYNGEE. In DNA, the CDR3 is TGTGCCAGCAGCACGCCCGGGACACCCTCCTCCTACAATGAGCAGTTCTTC. Translation: CASSTPGTPSSYNEQFF. The variable domain in full, with the rest retrieved from reference TRBV9 and TRBJ2-1, is DSGVTQTPKHLITATGQRVTLRCSPRSGDLSVYWYQQSLDQGLQFLIQYYNGEERAKGNILERFSAQQFPDLHSELNLSSLELGDSALYFCASSTPGTPSSYNEQFFGPGTRLTVL.

V is TRBV4-3 and J is TRBJ2-3; D possibly uses TRBD1 or TRBD2 (6 bases each). This CDR3 comprises 18 residues. Trimming left V 1 base short and J 3 bases short, with 20 bases between. Per germline, CDR1 LGHNA and CDR2 YSLEER. This chain's CDR3 is CASSQARDLQGGTDTQYF. CDR3 nucleotide sequence: TGCGCCAGCAGCCAAGCACGGGACCTACAAGGGGGGACAGATACGCAGTATTTT.

This clonotype has a count of ten or more. V usage is TRBV9 and J usage is TRBJ2-5; D not certain. CDR1 is SGDLS and CDR2 is YYNGEE in the germline V gene. This CDR3 contains 14 residues. V dropped 0 bases and J dropped 2 bases, with 8 bases sitting between them. Written as DNA, the CDR3 is TGTGCCAGCAGCGTAGGACGGAGACAAGAGACCCAGTACTTC. It yields the protein CASSVGRRQETQYF.

V gene TRBV5-1 combines with J gene TRBJ1-5, with 7 bases matching TRBD1. Per germline, CDR1 SGHRS and CDR2 YFSETQ. This CDR3 is 15 amino acids long. The V and J ends lost 4 bases and 3 bases, in that order; junction bases with no gene match: 7. The CDR3 DNA sequence: TGCGCCAGCAGCCAAACAGGGGACCTCAATCAGCCCCAGCATTTT. The encoded protein is CASSQTGDLNQPQHF.

This clonotype has ten or more counts. This chain uses TRBV5-1 with TRBJ2-7; 14 positions match TRBD2. The germline CDR1 and CDR2 sequences are SGHRS and YFSETQ. The trim removed 4 bases at V and 4 bases at J, leaving 4 bases unmatched. CDR3 length equals 15 residues. Written as DNA, the CDR3 is TGCGCCAGCAGCCTGACTAGCGGGGGGGCTTACGAGCAGTACTTC. It is translated as CASSLTSGGAYEQYF.

There are a few counts of this clonotype. The J gene is TRBJ1-6, the V gene TRBV7-2; the D gene is possibly TRBD1 (5 bases). The CDR3 spans 13 residues. V lost 11 bases and J lost 5, with 13 bases in between. In germline, CDR1 is SGHTA, CDR2 FQGNSA. The chain's CDR3 is CAGRGVNNSPLHF. The DNA for the CDR3 is TGTGCCGGGAGAGGGGTCAATAATTCACCCCTCCACTTT.

The J gene is TRBJ2-1, the V gene TRBV20-1, with TRBD1 matching 9 bases. J was trimmed by 6 bases and V by 1 base; bases with no gene match: 7. Germline loops: CDR1 DFQATT, CDR2 SNEGSKA (reference sequence). This CDR3 has 15 amino acids. The CDR3 region has the DNA TGCAGTGCTAGAGCCGGGACAGGGCCCCTCAATGAGCAGTTCTTC. Residues: CSARAGTGPLNEQFF.

Many counts were recorded for this clonotype. V gene TRBV20-1 combines with J gene TRBJ2-4, with TRBD2 matching 11 bases. The germline CDR1 and CDR2 sequences are DFQATT and SNEGSKA (reference sequence). The V gene end was trimmed by 1 base and the J gene end by 2 bases; junction bases not matched to a gene: 7. The CDR3 has 17 residues. The CDR3 DNA follows: TGCAGTGCTAGAGTAATAGCGGGGGGGCCTACCAAAAACATTCAGTACTTC. Its protein product is CSARVIAGGPTKNIQYF.

This clonotype was observed at least ten times. The J gene is TRBJ2-3, the V gene TRBV24-1, with D possibly matching TRBD1 (5 bases). Germline CDR1 reads KGHDR; CDR2 reads SFDVKD. The V end lost 6 bases, the J end lost 5 bases, and 8 bases lay between the germline ends. The CDR3 length is 12 residues. DNA for the CDR3: TGTGCCACCAGTTACCAGGGAGATACGCAGTATTTT. It specifies CATSYQGDTQYF.

Ten or more counts support this clonotype. The chain has TRBV6-2 or TRBV6-3 and TRBJ2-2, with a tentative D call TRBD1 (6 bases). Germline CDR1 is MNHEY and CDR2 is SVGEGT. The CDR3 sequence is 15 residues long. The ends were cut back, 8 bases at V and 2 bases at J, with 15 bases in the middle. CDR3 amino acids: CASRGDIGNTGELFF. In nucleotides, the CDR3 is TGTGCCAGCCGAGGGGACATCGGAAACACCGGGGAGCTGTTTTTT.

This clonotype was counted at least ten times. The chain combines TRBV6-5 with TRBJ2-3, with no clear D. CDR1 is MNHEY and CDR2 is SVGAGI in the germline V gene. There are 14 residues in the CDR3. With 2 bases removed from V and 0 bases from J, the gap between germline ends came to 6 bases. CDR3 sequence (DNA): TGTGCCAGCAGTTACAGAGCTAGCACAGATACGCAGTATTTT. It is translated as CASSYRASTDTQYF.

This clonotype was detected only a few times. The chain recombines TRBV7-2 with TRBJ2-7; 11 bases align to TRBD2. This CDR3 comprises 14 residues. Germline values: CDR1 SGHTA, CDR2 FQGNSA. CDR3 DNA sequence: TGTGCCAGCAGCGTAGCGGGGGGGCCGGAGGAGCAGTACGTC. Protein sequence: CASSVAGGPEEQYV.